Described below is a single TCR beta chain sequence and its context. Its binding antigen is unknown. Base qualities are not recorded, but no much larger clone differs from it by a single base. This record comes from a study of T cell responses to AZD1222 COVID-19 vaccine (dated by TCRdb to the early 2020s). Context from the whole study: TCR sequencing covered fewer than 250 trial participants: 200 to 220 given two doses of AZD1222 and about 26 given two doses of MenACWY control vaccine. Trial participants were enrolled into age subgroups of 18-55, 56-69 and 70-plus years, which contained approximately 150, 28 and 58 TCR-sequenced participants, respectively. What the research found in general, with its limitations: The whole spike protein was spanned by vaccine-associated CD4 TCRs, and dominant responses were seen in regions 160-218 and 743-854. Because no day 14 peak-response samples were available, repertoires were characterized only after the peak T cell response. Participants were mostly white British, with more females than males. The authors suggested clonal diversity may have been underestimated. Nearly half of unique spike-specific TCRs reportedly recognized epitopes outside regions mutated in the B.1.351 and B.1.1.7 variants. Conclusions about previously exposed vaccinees are limited, since just five to seven AZD1222 recipients were seropositive for SARS-CoV-2 at baseline. The 56-69-year group was small, and its depth increase did not reach significance, likely because of low power. A significant rise in spike-specific TCR breadth and depth was observed after two AZD1222 doses relative to day 0 and relative to MenACWY recipients.

The CDR3 regions of human TCRbeta chains were subjected to immunosequencing. On the study's bioinformatics: Repertoire TCRs were matched against a reference library of SARS-CoV-2-specific TCRs generated with the MIRA antigen-specificity platform. Breadth meant the fraction of unique TCRs that were SARS-CoV-2-associated, whereas depth meant the fraction of total T cells that were SARS-CoV-2-associated. Each spike-specific TCR was assigned to its reactive spike region and to a CD4 or CD8 class using the MIRA data. Log10-transformed breadth and depth values were compared by one-way ANOVA with Sidak's multiple comparisons tests. The table comes from immuneACCESS by way of TCRdb, which keeps in-frame sequences with V and J called. Part of the clones is missing from these tables; in studies checked, under half for an unresolved V gene and the rest for unknown reasons. The D gene and trimming were derived from the DNA, and the V and J assignments and clone size from that table. A total of more than 100,000 clones appear in this sample, roughly 90% of them only once. About 2.5% of the sample rests with the top ten.

V lost 1 base and J lost 2 bases; the stretch between them is 8 bases long. From a lookup of the germline V gene (reference sequence), CDR1 and CDR2 are LGHDT and YNNKEL. The CDR3 spans 14 residues, from the cysteine through the phenylalanine. Only CDR3 DNA remains: 42 bases, in frame from the first base. The time point tag for this specimen amounts to: about 28 days (+/-7) after the second vaccine dose. AZD1222 recipients whose second dose came at about 4 weeks and those whose second dose came at about 12 weeks were combined into one group, since spike-specific TCR depth and breadth did not differ between the two schedules. Vaccinee samples were obtained from the UK trials COV001 and COV002, which included a single-blind randomized controlled phase 2/3 trial of AZD1222 (ChAdOx1 nCoV-19) in healthy adults. For TCRbeta chain sequencing, PBMC samples from trial participants were taken at day 0 and at day 28 after the second dose.

The sequence is built from TRBV3-1 (or the pseudogene TRBV3-2) and TRBJ1-1, and possibly TRBD1, on 5 matching bases. The receptor comes from an adult who received the AZD1222 COVID-19 vaccine. The source material was peripheral blood, sampled 28 days after the second AZD1222 dose. The bases are TGTGCCAGCAGCCAAGGGACAACTAACACTGAAGCTTTCTTT. It encodes CASSQGTTNTEAFF.